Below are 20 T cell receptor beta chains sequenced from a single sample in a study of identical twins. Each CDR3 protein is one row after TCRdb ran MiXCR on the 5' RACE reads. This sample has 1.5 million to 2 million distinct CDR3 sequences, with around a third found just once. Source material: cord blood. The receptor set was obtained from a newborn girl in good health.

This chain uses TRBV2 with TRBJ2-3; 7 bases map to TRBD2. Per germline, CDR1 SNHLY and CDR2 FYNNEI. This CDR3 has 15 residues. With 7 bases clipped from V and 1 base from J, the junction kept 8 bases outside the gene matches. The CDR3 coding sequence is TGTGCCAGCATAGTCGGCGGGAGTGGCACAGATACGCAGTATTTT. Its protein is CASIVGGSGTDTQYF. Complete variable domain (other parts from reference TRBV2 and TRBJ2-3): EPEVTQTPSHQVTQMGQEVILRCVPISNHLYFYWYRQILGQKVEFLVSFYNNEISEKSEIFDDQFSVERPDGSNFTLKIRSTKLEDSAMYFCASIVGGSGTDTQYFGPGTRLTVL.

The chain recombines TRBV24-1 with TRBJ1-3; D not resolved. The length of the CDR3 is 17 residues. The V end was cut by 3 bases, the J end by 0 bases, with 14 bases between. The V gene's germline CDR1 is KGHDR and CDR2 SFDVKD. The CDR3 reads CATSDRDDRRSGNTIYF. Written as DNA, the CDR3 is TGTGCCACCAGTGATCGAGACGACCGTCGCTCTGGAAACACCATATATTTT.

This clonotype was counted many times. CDR3 loop: CASSQWAYEQYF. In DNA form, the CDR3 reads TGTGCCAGCAGCCAATGGGCCTACGAGCAGTACTTC. The rearrangement joins TRBV3-1 to TRBJ2-7; D is unresolved. V shed 2 bases and J shed 2 bases, with 4 bases lying between them. Germline assignment: CDR1 LGHDT and CDR2 YNNKEL (reference sequence). This CDR3 region has 12 residues.

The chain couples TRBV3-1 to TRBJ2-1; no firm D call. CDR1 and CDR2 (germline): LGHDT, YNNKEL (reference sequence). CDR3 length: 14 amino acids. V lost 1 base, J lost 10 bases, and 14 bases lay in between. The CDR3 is CASSQGFGSYEQFF. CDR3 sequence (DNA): TGTGCCAGCAGCCAAGGGTTCGGCAGCTACGAGCAGTTCTTC.

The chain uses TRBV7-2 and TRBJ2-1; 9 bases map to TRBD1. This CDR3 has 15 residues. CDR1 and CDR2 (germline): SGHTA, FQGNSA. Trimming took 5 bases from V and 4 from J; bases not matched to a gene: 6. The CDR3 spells CASSKGQGRYNEQFF. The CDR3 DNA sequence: TGTGCCAGCAGCAAAGGACAGGGGAGGTACAATGAGCAGTTCTTC. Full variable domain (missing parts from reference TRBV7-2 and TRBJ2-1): GAGVSQSPSNKVTEKGKDVELRCDPISGHTALYWYRQSLGQGLEFLIYFQGNSAPDKSGLPSDRFSAERTGGSVSTLTIQRTQQEDSAVYLCASSKGQGRYNEQFFGPGTRLTVL.

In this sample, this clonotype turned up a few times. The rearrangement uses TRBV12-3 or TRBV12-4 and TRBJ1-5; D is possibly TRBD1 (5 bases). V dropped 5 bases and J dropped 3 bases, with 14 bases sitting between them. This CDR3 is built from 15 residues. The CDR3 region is CASSPKGLDNQPQHF. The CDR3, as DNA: TGTGCCAGCAGTCCCAAGGGGCTAGACAATCAGCCCCAGCATTTT.

Written as DNA, the CDR3 is TGTGCCAGCAGTGCCCTAGCGGGGGGCCCCTACAATGAGCAGTACTTC. It translates to CASSALAGGPYNEQYF. V and J are TRBV6-1 and TRBJ2-1, with 11 bases aligning to TRBD2. The DNA end favors TRBJ2-7, so the J call may be wrong. CDR3 length equals 16 residues. CDR1 and CDR2 (germline): MNHNS, SASEGT.

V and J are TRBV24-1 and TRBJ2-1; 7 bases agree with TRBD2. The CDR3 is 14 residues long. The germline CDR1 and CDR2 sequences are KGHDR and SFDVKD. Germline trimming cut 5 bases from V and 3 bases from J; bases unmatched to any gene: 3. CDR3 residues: CATSGRGNYNEQFF. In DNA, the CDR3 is TGTGCCACCAGTGGGCGGGGGAACTACAATGAGCAGTTCTTC.

CDR3 loop: CASSSFHRGPRSYNEQFF. DNA of the CDR3: TGTGCCAGCAGTTCCTTCCACAGGGGCCCCCGCTCCTACAATGAGCAGTTCTTC. This chain uses TRBV28 with TRBJ2-1, with TRBD1 matching over 7 bases. Losses at the gene ends were 4 bases for V and 0 bases for J; bases not matched to a gene: 12. This CDR3 is 18 amino acids long. From germline, CDR1 is MDHEN and CDR2 SYDVKM.

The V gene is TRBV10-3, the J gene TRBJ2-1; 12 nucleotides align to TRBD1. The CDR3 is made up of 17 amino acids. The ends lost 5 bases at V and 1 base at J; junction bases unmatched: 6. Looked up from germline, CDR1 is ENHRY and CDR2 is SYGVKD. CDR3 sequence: CAISSWGQGASYNEQFF. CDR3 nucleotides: TGTGCCATCAGTTCTTGGGGACAGGGGGCTTCCTACAATGAGCAGTTCTTC.

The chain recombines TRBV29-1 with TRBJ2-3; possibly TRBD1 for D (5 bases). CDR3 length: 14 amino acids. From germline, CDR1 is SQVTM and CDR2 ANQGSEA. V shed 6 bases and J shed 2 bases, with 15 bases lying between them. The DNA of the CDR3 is TGCAGCGTCTTCTCAGGGCCGCTCACAGATACGCAGTATTTT. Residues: CSVFSGPLTDTQYF.

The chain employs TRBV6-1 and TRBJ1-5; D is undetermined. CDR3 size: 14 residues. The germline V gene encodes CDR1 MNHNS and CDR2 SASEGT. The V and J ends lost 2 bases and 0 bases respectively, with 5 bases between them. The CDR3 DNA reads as TGTGCCAGCAGTGAACAATATAGCAATCAGCCCCAGCATTTT. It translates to CASSEQYSNQPQHF.

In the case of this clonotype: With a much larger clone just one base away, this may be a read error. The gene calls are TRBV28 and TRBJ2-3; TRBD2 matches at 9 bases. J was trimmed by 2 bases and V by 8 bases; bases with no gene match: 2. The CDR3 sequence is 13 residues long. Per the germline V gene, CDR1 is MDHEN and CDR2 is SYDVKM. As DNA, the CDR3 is TGTGCCAGCCTAGCGGGGCCCACAGATACGCAGTATTTT. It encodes CASLAGPTDTQYF.

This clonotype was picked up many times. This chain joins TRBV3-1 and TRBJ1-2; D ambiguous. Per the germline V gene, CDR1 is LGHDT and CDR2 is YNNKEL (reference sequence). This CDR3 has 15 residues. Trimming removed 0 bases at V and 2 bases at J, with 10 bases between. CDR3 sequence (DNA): TGTGCCAGCAGCCAAGATAACAGCCCCAACTATGGCTACACCTTC. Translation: CASSQDNSPNYGYTF.

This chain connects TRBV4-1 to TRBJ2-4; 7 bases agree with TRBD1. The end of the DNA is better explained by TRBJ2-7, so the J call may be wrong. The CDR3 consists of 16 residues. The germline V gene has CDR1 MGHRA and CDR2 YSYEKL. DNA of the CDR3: TGCGCCAGCAGCCGCTTACCGGGACAGCACCCCTACGAGCAGTACTTC. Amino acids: CASSRLPGQHPYEQYF.

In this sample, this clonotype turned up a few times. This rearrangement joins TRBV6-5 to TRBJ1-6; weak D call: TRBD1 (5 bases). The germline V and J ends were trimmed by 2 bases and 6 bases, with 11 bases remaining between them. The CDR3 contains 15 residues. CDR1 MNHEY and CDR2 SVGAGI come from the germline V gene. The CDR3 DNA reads TGTGCCAGCAGTTACCGAGGGACGGTTAATTCACCCCTCCACTTT. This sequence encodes CASSYRGTVNSPLHF.

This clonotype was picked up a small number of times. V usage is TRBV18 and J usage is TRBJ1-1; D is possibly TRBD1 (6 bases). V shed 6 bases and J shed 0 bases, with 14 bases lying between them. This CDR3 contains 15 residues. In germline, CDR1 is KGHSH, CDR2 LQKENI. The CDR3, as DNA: TGTGCCAGCTCCCAAGGACAGCGAGTGAACACTGAAGCTTTCTTT. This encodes CASSQGQRVNTEAFF.

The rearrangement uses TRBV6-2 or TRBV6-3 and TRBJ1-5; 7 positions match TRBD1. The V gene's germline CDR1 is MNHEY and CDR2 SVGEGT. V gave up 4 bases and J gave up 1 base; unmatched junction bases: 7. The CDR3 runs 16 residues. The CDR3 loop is CASSSSGQVSNQPQHF. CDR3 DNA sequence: TGTGCCAGCAGTTCCTCCGGACAGGTCAGCAATCAGCCCCAGCATTTT.

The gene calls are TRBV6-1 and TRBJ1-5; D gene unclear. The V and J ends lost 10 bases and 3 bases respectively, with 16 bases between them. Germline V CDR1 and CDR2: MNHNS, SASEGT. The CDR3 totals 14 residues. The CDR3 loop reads CATCRQSDNQPQHF. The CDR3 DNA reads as TGTGCCACCTGTCGACAATCTGACAATCAGCCCCAGCATTTT.

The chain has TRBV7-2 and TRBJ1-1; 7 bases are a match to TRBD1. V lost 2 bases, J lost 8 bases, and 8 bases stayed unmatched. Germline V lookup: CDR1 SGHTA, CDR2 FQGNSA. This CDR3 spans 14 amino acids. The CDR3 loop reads CASSLRRQGFEAFF. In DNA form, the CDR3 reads TGTGCCAGCAGCTTACGGAGACAGGGATTCGAAGCTTTCTTT.